This T cell receptor beta chain was observed in a study of T cell responses to AZD1222 COVID-19 vaccine. Points on this clone: Its antigen is unknown.

General study results and limits: Sampling that yielded the repertoires occurred only after the peak T cell response. Females made up more of the donors, who were largely white British, and clonal diversity may have come out too low. The CD4 TCRs associated with vaccination extended across spike and predominated at 160-218 and 743-854. Only a handful of AZD1222 recipients, more than five in all, had baseline seropositivity.

Data came from immunoSEQ multiplex PCR; TCRdb stores just in-frame clones and leaves some out. This table has more than 150,000 clones, roughly nine tenths appearing once. V was clipped by 4 bases and J by 5 bases; unmatched bases: 5. The CDR3 extends over 14 amino acids. Germline values: CDR1 PRHDT, CDR2 FYEKMQ (reference sequence). V and J are TRBV13 and TRBJ2-1, with TRBD1 matching over 7 bases. The receptor's source is an adult in good health. The sample here was peripheral blood, taken on day 0 of AZD1222 vaccination. This chain's CDR3 is CASSSRDRHNEQFF. As DNA, the CDR3 is TGTGCCAGCAGCTCCCGGGACAGACACAATGAGCAGTTCTTC.